These T cell receptor beta chains were read from a single sample in a study of beta chain features in type 1 diabetes. Sequenced by immunoSEQ multiplex PCR; TCRdb stores in-frame clones only, minus some. Here the sample spans roughly 150,000 clones, about 8% being singletons. The sample taken for sequencing was central memory CD4+ T cells from blood. The receptors were sampled from a woman in her 40s with type 1 diabetes. CDR3s include the opening cysteine and the closing phenylalanine or tryptophan. D genes are given only for firm matches. Expanded clones are given a class, and other clones once, few, many or no size at all.

V	D	length	size	J	CDR3	DNA
TRBV20-1	.	11	few	TRBJ2-7	CSALQAYEQYF	TGCAGTGCCCTACAGGCCTACGAGCAGTACTTC
TRBV28	TRBD1	15	many	TRBJ1-1	CASSRGTGMNTEAFF	TGTGCCAGCAGCCGCGGGACAGGAATGAACACTGAAGCTTTCTTT
TRBV4-2	TRBD2	14	.	TRBJ2-1	CASLLTGGDNEQFF	TGTGCCTCTCTTCTGACGGGGGGGGACAATGAGCAGTTCTTC
TRBV27	TRBD1	16	.	TRBJ2-7	CASSLSGTGGSYEQYF	TGTGCCAGCAGTTTATCGGGGACAGGGGGCTCCTACGAGCAGTACTTC
TRBV18	.	13	.	TRBJ2-7	CASSRQGGYEQYF	TGTGCCAGCTCACGCCAGGGTGGTTACGAGCAGTACTTC
TRBV28	.	14	.	TRBJ2-5	CASSLPTGEETQYF	TGTGCCAGCAGTCTCCCGACTGGAGAAGAGACCCAGTACTTC
TRBV30	.	11	.	TRBJ1-4	CAWIQNEKLFF	TGTGCCTGGATTCAGAATGAAAAACTGTTTTTT
TRBV4-1	.	16	.	TRBJ2-6	CASCGSTVSGANVLTF	TGCGCCAGCTGTGGTAGTACGGTCTCTGGGGCCAACGTCCTGACTTTC
TRBV20-1	TRBD1	11	few	TRBJ2-7	CSATDRAEQYF	TGCAGTGCTACGGACAGGGCCGAGCAGTACTTC
TRBV4-1	.	17	few	TRBJ2-7	CASSQALSDFSSYEQYF	TGCGCCAGCAGCCAAGCTCTTTCGGACTTTTCCTCCTACGAGCAGTACTTC
TRBV7-2	TRBD2	16	.	TRBJ2-1	CASSLFGTSGRDEQFF	TGTGCCAGCAGCTTATTTGGGACTAGCGGGAGGGATGAGCAGTTCTTC
TRBV27	TRBD2	15	many	TRBJ2-1	CASRRLAGVWDEQFF	TGTGCCAGCAGGCGACTAGCGGGAGTGTGGGATGAGCAGTTCTTC
TRBV11-1	.	14	.	TRBJ1-1	CASSPERVGTEAFF	TGTGCCAGCAGCCCCGAGAGGGTGGGAACTGAAGCTTTCTTT
TRBV4-3	.	13	many	TRBJ1-5	CASSLGEDQPQHF	TGCGCCAGCAGCCTAGGGGAAGATCAGCCCCAGCATTTT
TRBV6-6	.	11	.	TRBJ2-7	CASSRTDEQYF	TGTGCCAGCAGTCGGACAGACGAGCAGTACTTC
TRBV11-2	TRBD1	14	few	TRBJ1-6	CASSLAGGGSPLHF	TGTGCCAGCAGCTTAGCAGGGGGTGGTTCACCCCTCCACTTT
TRBV9	TRBD2	15	.	TRBJ2-1	CASSVGLAGANEQFF	TGTGCCAGCAGCGTAGGACTAGCGGGAGCCAATGAGCAGTTCTTC
TRBV6-5	TRBD1	15	.	TRBJ2-1	CASSYLNQGVNEQFF	TGTGCCAGCAGTTACTTAAACCAGGGGGTCAATGAGCAGTTCTTC
TRBV6-5	TRBD1	13	.	TRBJ1-2	CASTVGQTYGYTF	TGTGCCAGCACCGTGGGACAGACCTATGGCTACACCTTC
TRBV4-3	.	18	few	TRBJ1-6	CASSQDVSGGGDNSPLHF	TGCGCCAGCAGCCAAGACGTCTCGGGCGGAGGCGATAATTCACCCCTCCACTTT
TRBV4-3	TRBD1	14	many	TRBJ1-2	CASSTSTGHYGYTF	TGCGCCAGCAGCACCTCGACAGGGCACTATGGCTACACCTTC
TRBV28	TRBD2	15	.	TRBJ2-1	CASSFLAGSYNEQFF	TGTGCCAGCAGTTTTCTAGCGGGGAGCTACAATGAGCAGTTCTTC
TRBV5-4	.	14	few	TRBJ2-2	CASSLSGVTGELFF	TGTGCCAGCAGCTTGTCCGGGGTTACCGGGGAGCTGTTTTTT
TRBV5-1	.	15	.	TRBJ2-7	CASSLDPGSSYEQYF	TGCGCCAGCAGCTTGGATCCCGGGAGCTCCTACGAGCAGTACTTC
TRBV19	.	15	.	TRBJ2-3	CASSSGQRPTDTQYF	TGTGCCAGTAGTTCGGGACAACGACCCACAGATACGCAGTATTTT
TRBV27	.	16	few	TRBJ2-7	CASRFAGRTESTEQYF	TGTGCCAGCAGATTTGCCGGCAGGACTGAATCTACCGAGCAGTACTTC
TRBV4-1	TRBD2	14	.	TRBJ2-1	CASSQDVGRGEQFF	TGCGCCAGCAGCCAAGATGTGGGGAGGGGTGAGCAGTTCTTC
TRBV25-1	.	15	few	TRBJ1-2	CASTASGKASYGYTF	TGTGCCAGCACTGCGTCAGGGAAGGCGAGCTATGGCTACACCTTC
TRBV7-9	.	14	.	TRBJ1-2	CASSDQQGRGGYTF	TGTGCCAGCAGCGACCAACAGGGCCGGGGTGGCTACACCTTC
TRBV6-1	.	20	few	TRBJ2-3	CASSEALKNTAILLTDTQYF	TGTGCCAGCAGTGAAGCGCTTAAAAATACAGCCATCCTCCTCACAGATACGCAGTATTTT
TRBV7-9	TRBD1	16	few	TRBJ1-1	CASRPGTGGMNTEAFF	TGTGCCAGCAGGCCCGGGACAGGGGGCATGAACACTGAAGCTTTCTTT
TRBV7-9	TRBD1	14	.	TRBJ1-2	CASSFDRVGYGYTF	TGTGCCAGCAGCTTCGACAGGGTTGGATATGGCTACACCTTC
TRBV27	.	19	.	TRBJ2-5	CASSLKSGEVAGARGTQYF	TGTGCCAGCAGTTTAAAATCGGGGGAGGTGGCGGGGGCCAGGGGGACCCAGTACTTC
TRBV29-1	.	13	few	TRBJ1-1	CSVRGAPGTEAFF	TGCAGCGTCCGGGGGGCGCCAGGCACTGAAGCTTTCTTT
TRBV2	.	14	few	TRBJ2-7	CASSGTGSSYEQYF	TGTGCCAGCAGTGGGACGGGGAGCTCCTACGAGCAGTACTTC
TRBV30	.	15	few	TRBJ2-5	CAWTGGLVRGETQYF	TGTGCCTGGACAGGTGGACTTGTACGGGGAGAGACCCAGTACTTC
TRBV5-1	.	14	few	TRBJ1-5	CASSRGDSNQPQHF	TGCGCCAGCAGCCGCGGGGATAGCAATCAGCCCCAGCATTTT
TRBV30	TRBD2	14	.	TRBJ2-3	CAWVLASSTDTQYF	TGTGCCTGGGTACTAGCGAGCAGCACAGATACGCAGTATTTT
TRBV19	.	12	many	TRBJ1-2	CASSPDNYGYTF	TGTGCCAGTAGTCCGGACAATTATGGCTACACCTTC
TRBV5-1	.	12	few	TRBJ2-7	CASTSGSYEQYF	TGCGCCAGCACCTCAGGTTCCTACGAGCAGTACTTC
TRBV29-1	.	13	.	TRBJ2-7	CSASGGGNYEQYF	TGCAGCGCGAGCGGAGGGGGCAACTACGAGCAGTACTTC
TRBV11-1	TRBD1	17	.	TRBJ2-1	CASSLLSGGWGENEQFF	TGTGCCAGCAGCCTATTGTCAGGGGGCTGGGGGGAAAATGAGCAGTTCTTC
TRBV18	TRBD1	13	.	TRBJ1-1	CASSPGTGVEAFF	TGTGCCAGCTCACCCGGGACAGGGGTTGAAGCTTTCTTT
TRBV4-3	.	13	many	TRBJ1-5	CASSQGEGGPQHF	TGCGCCAGCAGCCAAGGGGAGGGGGGGCCCCAGCATTTT
TRBV29-1	.	12	few	TRBJ1-4	CSVVGANEKLFF	TGCAGCGTTGTAGGGGCTAATGAAAAACTGTTTTTT
TRBV9	TRBD2	13	.	TRBJ2-3	CASNSGGTDTQYF	TGTGCCAGCAACAGCGGGGGCACAGATACGCAGTATTTT
TRBV5-4	TRBD1	15	.	TRBJ1-4	CASSQYRGGNEKLFF	TGTGCCAGCAGCCAATACAGGGGAGGCAATGAAAAACTGTTTTTT
TRBV9	TRBD1	17	few	TRBJ1-2	CASSASRTGRFNYGYTF	TGTGCCAGCAGCGCCTCCCGGACAGGGCGGTTCAACTATGGCTACACCTTC
TRBV18	.	14	medium-sized	TRBJ2-2	CASSPGQNTGELFF	TGTGCCAGCTCACCGGGACAGAACACCGGGGAGCTGTTTTTT
TRBV7-2	.	15	many	TRBJ2-1	CASSPRQGGETEQFF	TGTGCCAGCAGCCCAAGACAGGGCGGGGAGACTGAGCAGTTCTTC
TRBV7-3	.	13	few	TRBJ1-1	CASSSGLNTEAFF	TGTGCCAGCAGCTCCGGGTTGAACACTGAAGCTTTCTTT
TRBV7-3	TRBD1	14	few	TRBJ1-1	CASSSDRGSTEAFF	TGTGCCAGCAGCTCGGACAGGGGAAGCACTGAAGCTTTCTTT
TRBV7-2	TRBD2	19	.	TRBJ2-7	CASSLRGRQAGGGSVEQYF	TGTGCCAGCAGCCTAAGGGGTAGACAGGCGGGCGGGGGGTCCGTCGAGCAGTACTTC